The 28 T cell receptor beta chains below come from one sample, sequenced in a study of blood T cell repertoires in COVID-19. This table comes from immunoSEQ multiplex PCR, and its TCRdb copy is limited to in-frame clones, with some not included. This sample has under 250,000 clones, with 83% found just once. Sequencing was performed on peripheral blood. These TCRs come from a human donor in a cohort sampled during active COVID-19.

The chain uses TRBV5-4 and TRBJ1-2, with 7 bases matching TRBD1. Germline CDR1 SGHNT, CDR2 YYREEE (reference sequence). The V gene end was trimmed by 3 bases and the J gene end by 0 bases; junction bases not matched to a gene: 8. This CDR3 contains 16 residues. This CDR3 is CASSSRTGSTNYGYTF. As DNA, the CDR3 is TGTGCCAGCAGCTCTCGGACAGGATCGACTAACTATGGCTACACCTTC. The full variable domain, with the rest looked up from reference TRBV5-4 and TRBJ1-2, is ETGVTQSPTHLIKTRGQQVTLRCSSQSGHNTVSWYQQALGQGPQFIFQYYREEENGRGNFPPRFSGLQFPNYSSELNVNALELDDSALYLCASSSRTGSTNYGYTFGSGTRLTVV.

This clone was recorded only once. This chain links TRBV28 with TRBJ2-3, with TRBD1 as a possible D gene (6 bases). The CDR3 sequence is 16 residues long. In germline, CDR1 is MDHEN, CDR2 SYDVKM. V gave up 6 bases and J gave up 2 bases, with 18 bases separating them. DNA for the CDR3: TGTGCCAGCAGGCCCCTCCGGGGACACCTCACAGATACGCAGTATTTT. Protein: CASRPLRGHLTDTQYF.

Remarks on this clone: In the same sample, other DNA sequences code for this CDR3. The J gene is TRBJ1-5, the V gene TRBV5-1; D remains ambiguous. The germline V and J ends were trimmed by 0 bases and 5 bases, with 6 bases remaining between them. Germline values: CDR1 SGHRS, CDR2 YFSETQ. CDR3 length equals 13 residues. CDR3 in DNA: TGCGCCAGCAGCTTGGGGGGAGATCAGCCCCAGCATTTT. This gives the protein CASSLGGDQPQHF.

The genes are TRBV5-1 and TRBJ1-1; D is possibly TRBD1 (5 bases). V was pared by 1 base and J by 3 bases, with 10 bases between. Germline loops: CDR1 SGHRS, CDR2 YFSETQ. The CDR3 consists of 14 residues. The CDR3 protein is CASSLRGGDTEAFF. The CDR3 DNA reads TGCGCCAGCAGCTTGCGAGGAGGGGACACTGAAGCTTTCTTT.

Only a few counts were recorded for this clone. V and J are TRBV27 and TRBJ2-2, with 8 nucleotides matching TRBD1. The CDR3 spans 16 residues. Germline V lookup: CDR1 MNHEY, CDR2 SMNVEV (reference sequence). Trimming removed 5 bases from V and 5 bases from J; junction bases left unmatched: 10. CDR3: CASSPKGTGRTGELFF. The DNA for the CDR3 is TGTGCCAGCAGTCCGAAAGGGACAGGTCGGACCGGGGAGCTGTTTTTT.

The V call is TRBV27, the J call TRBJ1-4; D is undetermined. Germline CDR1 MNHEY, CDR2 SMNVEV (reference sequence). This CDR3 comprises 14 residues. V lost 4 bases to trimming and J lost 4 bases, with 10 bases between them. Written as DNA, the CDR3 is TGTGCCAGCAGTTCCGCGGGCTTTAATGAAAAACTGTTTTTT. This encodes CASSSAGFNEKLFF.

The chain recombines TRBV7-6 with TRBJ1-4; TRBD1 matches 12 bases. Germline CDR1 reads SGHVS; CDR2 reads FNYEAQ. The CDR3 covers 16 residues. V lost 4 bases and J lost 6; bases outside the gene matches: 6. The CDR3 nucleotides are TGTGCCAGCAGCTCTGGGACAGGGGGCGCGGATGAAAAACTGTTTTTT. Translating gives CASSSGTGGADEKLFF.

The rearrangement links TRBV28 to TRBJ1-3, with 7 bases lining up with TRBD1. This CDR3 contains 15 residues. V shed 5 bases, J shed 0 bases, and the junction held 4 bases outside the gene matches. Germline V CDR1 and CDR2: MDHEN, SYDVKM. The chain's CDR3 is CASSGDSFSGNTIYF. The CDR3 nucleotides read TGTGCCAGCAGTGGGGACAGCTTCTCTGGAAACACCATATATTTT.

This chain uses TRBV7-2 with TRBJ2-7; tentative D call: TRBD2 (5 bases). Trimming pared 3 bases from V and 2 bases from J, leaving 8 bases between. Germline CDR1 SGHTA, CDR2 FQGNSA. The CDR3 extends over 13 amino acids. The CDR3 region has the DNA TGTGCCAGCAGCTTGGGAGAGCCCTACGAGCAGTACTTC. Its protein product is CASSLGEPYEQYF.

The J gene is TRBJ1-4, the V gene TRBV30, with D possibly TRBD1 on 5 matching bases. The V gene's germline CDR1 is GTSNPN and CDR2 SVGIG (reference sequence). The CDR3 has 12 amino acids. Trimming removed 7 bases from V and 6 bases from J, with 12 bases in between. Here the CDR3 DNA reads TGTGCCTACCAGGGTATTGATGAAAAACTGTTTTTT. This sequence encodes CAYQGIDEKLFF.

V gene TRBV24-1 combines with J gene TRBJ2-3; D gene unclear. V was trimmed by 0 bases and J by 1 base, leaving 7 bases between them. The CDR3 is 15 amino acids. Germline assignment: CDR1 KGHDR and CDR2 SFDVKD. The CDR3 reads CATSDLQGGTDTQYF. DNA of the CDR3: TGTGCCACCAGTGATTTGCAAGGAGGCACAGATACGCAGTATTTT.

J is TRBJ2-5 and V is TRBV6-5, with 12 bases aligning to TRBD2. CDR3 length: 15 amino acids. Germline values: CDR1 MNHEY, CDR2 SVGAGI. Trimming cost V 6 bases and J 5 bases; bases outside gene matches: 7. CDR3: CASSRGTSGRETQYF. The CDR3, as DNA: TGTGCCAGCAGCCGCGGGACTAGCGGGCGGGAGACCCAGTACTTC.

V and J are TRBV11-2 and TRBJ2-7; 7 positions agree with TRBD2. The CDR3 has 16 residues. Trimming removed 5 bases from V and 5 bases from J; junction bases left unmatched: 15. Germline loops: CDR1 SGHAT, CDR2 FQNNGV. CDR3 in amino acids: CASSPFGRESGNEQYF. The CDR3 region has the DNA TGTGCCAGCAGCCCCTTCGGGCGGGAGAGTGGAAACGAGCAGTACTTC.

This chain connects TRBV5-6 to TRBJ2-5, with 11 bases identical to TRBD1. This CDR3 comprises 16 residues. Unmatched junction bases numbered 9, after V lost 6 bases and J lost 2 bases. Germline assignment: CDR1 SGHDT and CDR2 YYEEEE. In DNA form, the CDR3 reads TGTGCCAGCACCCTTAAGGGGACAGGGGGACAAGAGACCCAGTACTTC. Its protein is CASTLKGTGGQETQYF.

The chain joins TRBV6-1 to TRBJ1-2; no definite D call. Deletions cut 3 bases from V and 5 bases from J, with 22 bases between. This CDR3 contains 17 residues. CDR1 MNHNS and CDR2 SASEGT come from the germline V gene. CDR3 loop: CASSDGLGRRVAYGYTF. The DNA for the CDR3 is TGTGCCAGCAGTGATGGTTTGGGTCGGAGGGTGGCATATGGCTACACCTTC.

V is TRBV7-2 and J is TRBJ1-5; D call uncertain. Germline V gene lookup returns CDR1 SGHTA and CDR2 FQGNSA. This CDR3 is built from 13 residues. Deletions cut 2 bases from V and 3 bases from J, with 5 bases between. The CDR3 loop reads CASSLSYNQPQHF. CDR3 DNA: TGTGCCAGCAGCTTAAGCTACAATCAGCCCCAGCATTTT.

The V and J genes are TRBV5-5 and TRBJ1-5, with D perhaps TRBD1 (5 bases). The CDR3 is 14 residues long. Trimming shortened V by 2 bases and J by 4 bases, and 10 bases separated the two germline ends. The germline CDR1 and CDR2 sequences are SGHKS and YYEKEE (reference sequence). As DNA, the CDR3 is TGTGCCAGCAGCTTCGTGACAGATAATCAGCCCCAGCATTTT. It encodes CASSFVTDNQPQHF.

V gene TRBV5-5 combines with J gene TRBJ1-3; TRBD1 might be the D (6 bases). CDR3 length equals 16 residues. CDR1 and CDR2 from the germline V gene are SGHKS and YYEKEE (reference sequence). V was shortened by 0 bases and J by 0 bases, with 10 bases between the two germline ends. CDR3 protein: CASSLEQGYSGNTIYF. As DNA, the CDR3 is TGTGCCAGCAGCTTGGAACAGGGATACTCTGGAAACACCATATATTTT.

This clone has just a few counts. V usage is TRBV5-6 and J usage is TRBJ1-1; 7 bases are a match to TRBD1. This CDR3 comprises 16 residues. V lost 0 bases to trimming and J lost 6 bases; unmatched junction nucleotides: 11. Germline values: CDR1 SGHDT, CDR2 YYEEEE. CDR3 in amino acids: CASSLEGEGALPEAFF. CDR3 coding DNA: TGTGCCAGCAGCTTGGAGGGCGAGGGGGCGCTCCCTGAAGCTTTCTTT.

The chain has TRBV10-2 and TRBJ1-4; a possible D gene is TRBD1 (6 bases). V lost 4 bases and J lost 7, with 16 bases in between. Looked up from germline, CDR1 is WSHSY and CDR2 is SAAADI. The CDR3 is made up of 15 amino acids. The CDR3 sequence: CASSAPTGSGEKLFF. The DNA for the CDR3 is TGCGCCAGCAGTGCGCCCACAGGGTCGGGTGAAAAACTGTTTTTT.

The gene calls are TRBV6-2 or TRBV6-3 and TRBJ1-1; 10 bases map to TRBD1. Losses at the gene ends were 4 bases for V and 1 base for J; bases not matched to a gene: 12. CDR3 size: 18 residues. Germline CDR1 MNHEY, CDR2 SVGEGT. DNA of the CDR3: TGTGCCAGCAGTTCCCTTAACCCGGACAGGGGGGGGAACACTGAAGCTTTCTTT. Residues: CASSSLNPDRGGNTEAFF.

On this clone itself: At one end, the junction sequence differs from germline, possibly due to a read error. The chain combines TRBV9 with TRBJ1-2, with a weak D call TRBD1 (5 bases). Looked up from germline, CDR1 is SGDLS and CDR2 is YYNGEE. This CDR3 region has 13 residues. The CDR3 nucleotides are TGTGCCAGCAGCGCCCCAGTGGGGGGGACCCAATTCTTC. Protein: CASSAPVGGTQFF.

The rearrangement joins TRBV11-2 to TRBJ2-5; 9 nucleotides align to TRBD1. The CDR3 loop spans 15 amino acids. The germline CDR1 and CDR2 sequences are SGHAT and FQNNGV. V lost 4 bases and J lost 4; bases outside the gene matches: 7. Here the CDR3 DNA reads TGTGCCAGCAGCTCGGGACAGGGAGGGCGAGAGACCCAGTACTTC. Amino acids: CASSSGQGGRETQYF.

The chain uses TRBV19 and TRBJ1-5; TRBD1 aligns across 8 bases. Germline V lookup: CDR1 LNHDA, CDR2 SQIVND (reference sequence). Germline trimming cut 6 bases from V and 5 bases from J; bases unmatched to any gene: 9. The CDR3 sequence is 15 residues long. CDR3 DNA: TGTGCCAGTAGAACAGGACAGGGTAGGTATCAGCCCCAGCATTTT. Amino acids: CASRTGQGRYQPQHF. Based on the CDR3 plus reference TRBV19 and TRBJ1-5, the full variable domain is DGGITQSPKYLFRKEGQNVTLSCEQNLNHDAMYWYRQDPGQGLRLIYYSQIVNDFQKGDIAEGYSVSREKKESFPLTVTSAQKNPTAFYLCASRTGQGRYQPQHFGDGTRLSIL.

This sequence joins TRBV10-2 and TRBJ1-5; tentative D call: TRBD1 (6 bases). CDR3 length: 14 amino acids. V was trimmed by 10 bases and J by 0 bases, leaving 13 bases between them. Germline V gene lookup returns CDR1 WSHSY and CDR2 SAAADI. The CDR3 nucleotides are TGCGCCACCCGGACAGAAGATAGCAATCAGCCCCAGCATTTT. Residues: CATRTEDSNQPQHF.

V usage is TRBV18 and J usage is TRBJ2-1; TRBD2 matches 12 bases. This CDR3 has 19 residues. Germline CDR1 KGHSH, CDR2 LQKENI. Trimming at V came to 4 bases and at J to 4 bases, leaving 14 bases not matched to a gene. As DNA, the CDR3 is TGTGCCAGCTCACAGAGGGGACTAGCGGGCGCCGTTACTTACAATGAGCAGTTCTTC. It encodes CASSQRGLAGAVTYNEQFF. The complete variable domain, with remaining parts taken from reference TRBV18 and TRBJ2-1, reads NAGVMQNPRHLVRRRGQEARLRCSPMKGHSHVYWYRQLPEEGLKFMVYLQKENIIDESGMPKERFSAEFPKEGPSILRIQQVVRGDSAAYFCASSQRGLAGAVTYNEQFFGPGTRLTVL.

The genes are TRBV27 and TRBJ2-1; 12 nucleotides line up with TRBD2. V shed 5 bases, J shed 7 bases, and the junction held 6 bases outside the gene matches. Germline assignment: CDR1 MNHEY and CDR2 SMNVEV (reference sequence). The CDR3 spans 15 residues. The CDR3 here is CASSPGLAGMNEQFF. In DNA, the CDR3 is TGTGCCAGCAGTCCCGGACTAGCGGGAATGAATGAGCAGTTCTTC.

A remark on this clone: Additional DNA sequences in this sample encode the identical CDR3. V usage is TRBV5-1 and J usage is TRBJ1-4; 7 bases align to TRBD1. With V trimmed by 0 bases and J by 8 bases, 4 bases remained unmatched. This CDR3 region has 14 residues. Germline V lookup: CDR1 SGHRS, CDR2 YFSETQ. This CDR3 is CASSLGTGGEKLFF. CDR3 bases: TGCGCCAGCAGCTTGGGGACAGGAGGCGAAAAACTGTTTTTT. The full variable domain, in which reference TRBV5-1 and TRBJ1-4 provide the parts outside the CDR3, is KAGVTQTPRYLIKTRGQQVTLSCSPISGHRSVSWYQQTPGQGLQFLFEYFSETQRNKGNFPGRFSGRQFSNSRSEMNVSTLELGDSALYLCASSLGTGGEKLFFGSGTQLSVL.